A selection of T cell receptor beta chains follows, all from one sample in a study of blood T cells in healthy people across ages. TCRdb recomputed calls from the 5' RACE reads with MiXCR, one row per CDR3 protein. The data hold 1.5 million to 2 million distinct CDR3 sequences, with around 42% observed a single time. The sequenced material came from blood. Receptors originate from a human donor in good health. The CDR3 runs from the conserved cysteine through the conserved F or W. Expanded clones get a size class; other rows say once, few or many, or leave the size out.

V gene	CDR3 length	J gene	clone size	CDR3 protein
TRBV5-6	13	TRBJ2-4	NA	CASSDDRENIQYF
TRBV5-1	14	TRBJ1-2	NA	CASSLAGGEYGYTF
TRBV29-1	15	TRBJ2-4	NA	CSVGGGELAKNIQYF
TRBV29-1	12	TRBJ2-3	NA	CSVVERTDTQYF
TRBV20-1	14	TRBJ2-5	few	CSARDSSTRLTLYF
TRBV7-3	13	TRBJ1-2	NA	CASSPTGGSGYTF
TRBV7-2	20	TRBJ2-7	NA	CASSFYICSARGHASYEQYF
TRBV27	14	TRBJ2-7	many	CASSLGRTSYEQYF
TRBV20-1	12	TRBJ2-7	NA	CSARQGNLGQYF
TRBV20-1	17	TRBJ1-6	NA	CSARWGGPYSYNSPLHF
TRBV27	14	TRBJ2-5	few	CASSYLYGAETQYF
TRBV20-1	15	TRBJ2-1	many	CSARDAGGSYNEQFF
TRBV4-2	15	TRBJ1-2	few	CASSQDTLKGTGHTF
TRBV6-1	14	TRBJ1-1	NA	CASRNERDVGEAFF
TRBV7-9	15	TRBJ1-2	NA	CATRDMLGYVYGYTF